This T cell receptor beta chain was profiled in a study of PD-1 blockade in classical Hodgkin lymphoma. The CDR3 length is 15 residues. CDR1 is MNHNS, CDR2 SASEGT, per germline. All patients experienced relapse after autologous stem cell transplantation, and brentuximab vedotin exposure was variable. Here immunoSEQ multiplex PCR was the method, and the copy in TCRdb shows in-frame clones only, minus some. The sample consists of roughly 140,000 clones, around four fifths of them appearing once. Study-wide results and caveats: Newly diagnosed patients were reported to exhibit reduced baseline TCR diversity relative to healthy donors. Newly diagnosed patients had diversity similar to the baseline diversity of complete responders. Compared with baseline, CD4+ but not CD8+ TCR diversity had risen significantly by C4D1.

Comments on this clone: Antigen: not known. The germline gene is not matched at one end of the junction; a read error may be the cause.

This chain links TRBV6-1 with TRBJ1-1, with D maybe TRBD1 (6 bases). The starting material was peripheral blood mononuclear cells (PBMCs), obtained before the second cycle of nivolumab. The TCR comes from a human donor with classical Hodgkin lymphoma. The CDR3 loop is CAISEFMTGNTEAFF. DNA for the CDR3: TGTGCCATCAGTGAATTCATGACAGGTAACACTGAAGCTTTCTTT.